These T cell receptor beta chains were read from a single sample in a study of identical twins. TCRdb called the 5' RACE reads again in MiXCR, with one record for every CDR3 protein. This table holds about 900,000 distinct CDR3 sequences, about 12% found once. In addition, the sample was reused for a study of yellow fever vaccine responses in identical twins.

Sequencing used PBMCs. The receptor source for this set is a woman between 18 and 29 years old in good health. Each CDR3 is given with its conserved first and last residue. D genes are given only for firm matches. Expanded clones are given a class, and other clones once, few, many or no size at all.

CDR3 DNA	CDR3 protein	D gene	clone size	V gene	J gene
TGTGCCACCAGCAGAGATTTGGGACAGCCCACAACTAATGAAAAACTGTTTTTT	CATSRDLGQPTTNEKLFF	TRBD1	few	TRBV15	TRBJ1-4
TGCAGCGTTACCACAGGCTACGAGCAGTACTTC	CSVTTGYEQYF	.	few	TRBV29-1	TRBJ2-7
TGTGCCACGACAGACTCTGGAAACACCATATATTTT	CATTDSGNTIYF	.	few	TRBV12-3/TRBV12-4	TRBJ1-3
TGTGCCAGCAGTTACTCGGACAGGGATGCAGGCTACACCTTC	CASSYSDRDAGYTF	TRBD1	many	TRBV6-5	TRBJ1-2
TGCGCCAGCAGCCAGAGCACTTCTACGGCGGGCAAAGAGACCCAGTACTTC	CASSQSTSTAGKETQYF	.	few	TRBV4-1	TRBJ2-5
TGTGCCAGCAGTTTATTCGGACAGGGCTACGAGCAGTACTTC	CASSLFGQGYEQYF	TRBD1	few	TRBV28	TRBJ2-7
TGTGCCAGCAGCTTAGATAGCGGTTCAGATACGCAGTATTTT	CASSLDSGSDTQYF	.	few	TRBV7-3	TRBJ2-3
TGCAGTGCTCAGGGGGCGCGGTATGGCTACACCTTC	CSAQGARYGYTF	TRBD1	few	TRBV20-1	TRBJ1-2
TGCGCCAGCTCGGACAGGGGAGAGACCCAGTACTTC	CASSDRGETQYF	TRBD1	many	TRBV5-1	TRBJ2-5
TGTGCCAGCACCCGTGCGGGGGCCGACGGGATGGTTTCGCAGTATTTT	CASTRAGADGMVSQYF	.	.	TRBV9	TRBJ2-3
TGCAGTGCTAGGCGACTAGCGGCCGCGGGGACCCAGTACTTC	CSARRLAAAGTQYF	TRBD2	few	TRBV20-1	TRBJ2-5
TGTGCCAGCAGCTTGGTGGGGCCTCGCACAGATACGCAGTATTTT	CASSLVGPRTDTQYF	.	.	TRBV5-5	TRBJ2-3
TGCGCCAGCAGCTTGGCCAAGCGTCAGAGCTCCTACAATGAGCAGTTCTTC	CASSLAKRQSSYNEQFF	.	.	TRBV5-1	TRBJ2-1
TGCGCCAGCAGTTCTACGGGAGGGTACCACGAGCAGTACTTC	CASSSTGGYHEQYF	TRBD2	few	TRBV5-1	TRBJ2-7
TGTGCCAGCTCACCATACAGTGCCTACGAGCAGTACTTC	CASSPYSAYEQYF	.	.	TRBV18	TRBJ2-7
TGTGCCAGCAGCACAGGGGGAGCGGATACGCAGTATTTT	CASSTGGADTQYF	TRBD1	few	TRBV3-1	TRBJ2-3
TGTGCCAGCAGTAACCCCCGGACACCTTATGGCTACACCTTC	CASSNPRTPYGYTF	.	few	TRBV12-3/TRBV12-4	TRBJ1-2
TGCAGCGGTGAGGGGGGGCCGGACGGGGAGCTGTTTTTT	CSGEGGPDGELFF	.	few	TRBV29-1	TRBJ2-2
TGTGCCAGCAGCCCTGGACCTTCTAGCTCAGATACGCAGTATTTT	CASSPGPSSSDTQYF	.	.	TRBV3-1	TRBJ2-3
TGCGCCAGCAGGCCCACCGGGACAGCAACCTACGAGCAGTACTTC	CASRPTGTATYEQYF	TRBD1	few	TRBV5-1	TRBJ2-7
TGCGCCAGCAGCTGGACAGGGGGGAAAACTGAAGCTTTCTTT	CASSWTGGKTEAFF	TRBD1	.	TRBV5-1	TRBJ1-1
TGTGCCAGCAGTTATCTATACTACAATGAGCAGTTCTTC	CASSYLYYNEQFF	.	.	TRBV6-6	TRBJ2-1
TGTGCCAGCAGCCTAGGGGGACTAGCGACCTACGAGCAGTACTTC	CASSLGGLATYEQYF	TRBD2	.	TRBV12-3/TRBV12-4	TRBJ2-7
TGTGCCAGCAGCTTAGAGCCAAACCCAACCCAGTACTTC	CASSLEPNPTQYF	.	.	TRBV7-8	TRBJ2-5
TGTGCCTCCGCCCGGTCAGCGAATGAGCAGTTCTTC	CASARSANEQFF	.	.	TRBV24-1	TRBJ2-1
TGTGCCAGCAGCCATGTCAACGGGGGGTGGCAAGAGACCCAGTACTTC	CASSHVNGGWQETQYF	TRBD2	.	TRBV14	TRBJ2-5
TGTGCCAGCAGCCAGACAGCCGGGGGCTACACCTTC	CASSQTAGGYTF	.	few	TRBV12-3/TRBV12-4	TRBJ1-2
TGTGCCAGCAGCCAAGATGCGATCGGCACCGGGGAGCTGTTTTTT	CASSQDAIGTGELFF	.	few	TRBV3-1	TRBJ2-2
TGCAGCGTGCTAAAACTCTCCTACAATGAGCAGTTCTTC	CSVLKLSYNEQFF	.	.	TRBV29-1	TRBJ2-1
TGTGCCAGCAGTTACCGGACAGGCGATTCACCCCTCCACTTT	CASSYRTGDSPLHF	TRBD1	.	TRBV6-5	TRBJ1-6
TGCAGTGCTAGGGGGACTAGCGGGAGGGCCGGGGAGACCCAGTACTTC	CSARGTSGRAGETQYF	TRBD2	.	TRBV20-1	TRBJ2-5
TGTGCCAGCAGCTTAGTTGGGCTAGCGGGCCATGAGCAGTTCTTC	CASSLVGLAGHEQFF	TRBD2	.	TRBV11-2	TRBJ2-1
TGTGCCAGCAACAACGAACAGGGACAAGAGACCCAGTACTTC	CASNNEQGQETQYF	.	many	TRBV12-3/TRBV12-4	TRBJ2-5
TGCGCCAGCACCACCGGAACGGGGACTGAAGCTTTCTTT	CASTTGTGTEAFF	.	few	TRBV5-1	TRBJ1-1
TGCGCCAGCAGCTTAGTGGGGGGCGATACGAACACTGAAGCTTTCTTT	CASSLVGGDTNTEAFF	.	few	TRBV5-1	TRBJ1-1
TGTGCCAGCAGTCCCCACGGGGTTCTGAGTCTCCCAGATACGCAGTATTTT	CASSPHGVLSLPDTQYF	.	.	TRBV28	TRBJ2-3
TGCGCCAGCAGCCAAGTCCCTACAGATCTAAGCTCTGGGGCCAACGTCCTGACTTTC	CASSQVPTDLSSGANVLTF	.	.	TRBV4-1	TRBJ2-6
TGTGCCAGCAGCTTCCGGGGCGGGGAAGCCTACGAGCAGTACTTC	CASSFRGGEAYEQYF	.	.	TRBV7-2	TRBJ2-7
TGTGCCATCAGTGACCCCGATACGCAGTATTTT	CAISDPDTQYF	.	few	TRBV10-3	TRBJ2-3
TGTGCCAGCAGTGAAGCTACCAACTTCGACACAGATACGCAGTATTTT	CASSEATNFDTDTQYF	.	.	TRBV2	TRBJ2-3
TGTGCCAGCAGCCAAGATGGGAGAACGTCCTACGAGCAGTACTTC	CASSQDGRTSYEQYF	.	few	TRBV3-1	TRBJ2-7
TGTGCCAGCAGTTTCGGGGTTGGCGAGCAGTACTTC	CASSFGVGEQYF	.	many	TRBV27	TRBJ2-7
TGCAGTGCTAGCGGGAAGGACAGCCGCTCCTATAATTCACCCCTCCACTTT	CSASGKDSRSYNSPLHF	.	.	TRBV20-1	TRBJ1-6
TGTGCCAGTAGTATAGACGGGCGGGCACAAGAGACCCAGTACTTC	CASSIDGRAQETQYF	.	few	TRBV19	TRBJ2-5
TGCAGTGCCGCGAGCGGAGCGGACTACGAGCAGTACTTC	CSAASGADYEQYF	.	.	TRBV20-1	TRBJ2-7
TGTGCCAGCAGTTTACGACCCTACTATGGCTACACCTTC	CASSLRPYYGYTF	.	few	TRBV6-5	TRBJ1-2
TGTGCCATCAGTGTGGCAGGAAGCCAAGAGACCCAGTACTTC	CAISVAGSQETQYF	.	.	TRBV10-3	TRBJ2-5
TGTGCCAGCAGCCCGGTTACTTACACAGATACGCAGTATTTT	CASSPVTYTDTQYF	.	few	TRBV6-1	TRBJ2-3
TGTGCCAGCAGCCTCGGTAGGACCCCGGGCACAGATACGCAGTATTTT	CASSLGRTPGTDTQYF	.	.	TRBV28	TRBJ2-3
TGTGCCAGCTATGGGCTTAACACTGAAGCTTTCTTT	CASYGLNTEAFF	.	.	TRBV7-9	TRBJ1-1
TGTGCCAGCAGCCCCCGAGGACAGGGAACGGCCGGGGAGCTGTTTTTT	CASSPRGQGTAGELFF	TRBD1	.	TRBV7-8	TRBJ2-2
TGCGCCAGCCGAACCACAGGTTCTACATACAATGAGCAGTTCTTC	CASRTTGSTYNEQFF	.	many	TRBV5-1	TRBJ2-1
TGTGCCAGCTCACCATTAGCGGGACCTGGAGAGACCCAGTACTTC	CASSPLAGPGETQYF	TRBD2	few	TRBV18	TRBJ2-5
TGTGCCAGCAGCCTCGGGCAGACCATGAACACTGAAGCTTTCTTT	CASSLGQTMNTEAFF	.	many	TRBV3-1	TRBJ1-1
TGTGCCAGCAGCCAACTAGCCCCTCCTAAGGATACGCAGTATTTT	CASSQLAPPKDTQYF	.	few	TRBV11-2	TRBJ2-3